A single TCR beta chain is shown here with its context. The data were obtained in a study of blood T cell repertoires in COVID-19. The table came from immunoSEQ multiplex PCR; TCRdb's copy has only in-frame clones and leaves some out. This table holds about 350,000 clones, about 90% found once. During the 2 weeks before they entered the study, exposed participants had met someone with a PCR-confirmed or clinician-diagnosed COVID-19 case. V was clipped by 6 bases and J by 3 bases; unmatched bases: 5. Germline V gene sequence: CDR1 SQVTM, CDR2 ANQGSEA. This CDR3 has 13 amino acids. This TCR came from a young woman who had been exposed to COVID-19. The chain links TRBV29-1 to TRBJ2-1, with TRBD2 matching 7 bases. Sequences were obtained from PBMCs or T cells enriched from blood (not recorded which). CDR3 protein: CSVAQRDYNEQFF. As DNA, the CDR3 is TGCAGCGTCGCCCAGCGGGACTACAATGAGCAGTTCTTC.